Shown below are 5 T cell receptor beta chains from a single sample sequenced in a study of blood T cell repertoires in COVID-19. The data were produced by immunoSEQ multiplex PCR, yet TCRdb's version contains in-frame clones alone and is incomplete. The table includes approximately 280,000 clones, around 87% detected once. The specimen sequenced was peripheral blood. These receptors originate from a woman aged 25-40 years who had recovered from COVID-19.

The genes are TRBV2 and TRBJ2-7; D is perhaps TRBD1 (6 bases). Trimming stripped 7 bases from V and 2 bases from J, with 9 bases between. The CDR3 sequence is 12 residues long. The germline V gene has CDR1 SNHLY and CDR2 FYNNEI. This CDR3 is CASNTGTYEQYF. CDR3 coding DNA: TGTGCCAGCAATACAGGGACCTACGAGCAGTACTTC.

The genes are TRBV4-3 and TRBJ2-7; 7 bases align to TRBD1. The germline gives CDR1 LGHNA, CDR2 YSLEER. With V trimmed by 0 bases and J by 2 bases, 10 bases remained unmatched. The CDR3 spans 17 residues. The CDR3 sequence: CASSQDTTGVGAYEQYF. The CDR3 DNA follows: TGCGCCAGCAGCCAAGACACCACAGGGGTTGGGGCCTACGAGCAGTACTTC.

This chain connects TRBV5-1 to TRBJ1-3, with 10 bases aligning to TRBD1. This CDR3 has 16 residues. The J segment lost 2 bases and the V segment lost 3 bases, leaving 5 bases of the junction unmatched. Looked up from germline, CDR1 is SGHRS and CDR2 is YFSETQ. Here the CDR3 DNA reads TGCGCCAGCAGCTATACCGGGACAGGGGCTGGAAACACCATATATTTT. It translates to CASSYTGTGAGNTIYF.

The chain recombines TRBV12-5 with TRBJ2-1; D is ambiguous. The V gene's germline CDR1 is LGHNT and CDR2 FRNRAP. The CDR3 covers 15 residues. V lost 2 bases to trimming and J lost 8 bases, with 16 bases between them. The CDR3, as DNA: TGTGCTAGTGGTTTGAGAGTCTCGCGTGACTATGAGCAGTTCTTC. Its protein product is CASGLRVSRDYEQFF.

The rearrangement uses TRBV12-3 or TRBV12-4 and TRBJ1-2; D is unclear. CDR3 length: 11 amino acids. Deletions cut 8 bases from V and 7 bases from J, with 11 bases between. CDR3 DNA: TGTGCCAGCGCGAGTTCGGGTGGCTACACCTTC. This sequence encodes CASASSGGYTF.